Included here is one T cell receptor (beta chain) sequence, with context. The antigen remains unidentified. The CDR3 spans 16 residues. Germline V CDR1 and CDR2: ENHRY, SYGVKD. This record belongs to a study of cytomegalovirus exposure and HLA in healthy donors. The study, taken as a whole, reports: Productive status was seen about 90% or about 30% of the time for most TCR beta V segments in an earlier analysis.

Primers included in the PCR were 60 Vbeta and 13 Jbeta primers. Profiled with immunoSEQ multiplex PCR; TCRdb holds only in-frame clones, not every one. The sample yields around 120,000 clones, 60% to 80% seen once. Sequences were obtained from PBMCs. The chain uses TRBV10-3 and TRBJ2-6, with 9 bases that match TRBD1. The receptor's source is a man in his fifties in good health and CMV-seropositive. CDR3 coding DNA: TGTGCAACCGGGGGACAGGGACAGGCTGGGGCCAACGTCCTGACTTTC. The encoded protein is CATGGQGQAGANVLTF.